This T cell receptor (beta chain) appears in the sequencing data of a study of shared clonotypes between healthy human individuals. General observations from the study: In general, naive subsets displayed greater estimated richness than memory subsets did.

CDR1 SGHNT and CDR2 YYREEE come from the germline V gene (reference sequence). The V and J ends lost 4 bases and 3 bases respectively, with 7 bases between them. The CDR3 has 12 residues. For this clone: What it recognizes is unknown. The same CDR3 is also encoded by other DNA sequences in this sample.

Naive CD4+ cells were CD45RA-selected; the remaining cells were memory. Per the original data handling: ImmunoSEQ output lacked quality scores and full-length reads, limiting matched filtering. Sequencing used immunoSEQ multiplex PCR; TCRdb keeps in-frame clones, though not all of them. That table furnishes V, J and clone size, whereas the DNA furnished D and trimming. This table holds roughly 2 million clones, approximately 94% found once. The rearrangement links TRBV5-4 to TRBJ2-5; D remains unclear. The receptor was derived from a man aged 18 to 35 in good health. The sample consisted of naive CD4+ T cells sorted from blood. Specified subset: CD45RA+ positively selected. The CDR3 sequence is CASSLPKETQYF. DNA of the CDR3: TGTGCCAGCAGCCTCCCAAAAGAGACCCAGTACTTC.